Below, 19 T cell receptor beta chains from the same sample are listed, as sequenced in a study of PD-L1 blockade in urothelial cancer. Sequencing used immunoSEQ multiplex PCR; TCRdb keeps in-frame clones, though not all of them. The sample lists roughly 49,000 clones; more than 70% were seen once. Time point described: pretreatment peripheral blood. The sample was PBMCs, taken around atezolizumab (anti-PD-L1) treatment. These receptors came from a man aged 55 to 69 with urothelial cancer.

The gene calls are TRBV2 and TRBJ1-1, with D maybe TRBD1 (6 bases). V was pared by 5 bases and J by 0 bases, with 10 bases between. Germline CDR1 is SNHLY and CDR2 is FYNNEI. The CDR3 spans 14 residues. As DNA, the CDR3 is TGTGCCAGCAGTTGGGACAACCTGAACACTGAAGCTTTCTTT. Its translation: CASSWDNLNTEAFF.

This chain joins TRBV7-2 and TRBJ1-4; the D is unclear. V was trimmed by 5 bases and J by 3 bases, leaving 13 bases between them. CDR1 and CDR2 from the germline V gene are SGHTA and FQGNSA. This CDR3 spans 15 amino acids. The CDR3 nucleotides are TGTGCCAGCAGCCCCTCGAGGGCCCCTAATGAAAAACTGTTTTTT. It specifies CASSPSRAPNEKLFF.

As regards this clone: The sample carries other DNA sequences with the same CDR3. This sequence joins TRBV9 and TRBJ1-1; D is undetermined. CDR3 size: 14 residues. Germline V gene sequence: CDR1 SGDLS, CDR2 YYNGEE. The germline V and J ends were trimmed by 2 bases and 0 bases, with 8 bases remaining between them. The CDR3 sequence is CASSVGHMNTEAFF. The DNA of the CDR3 is TGTGCCAGCAGCGTTGGGCACATGAACACTGAAGCTTTCTTT.

Note on this clone: The junction departs from the called germline gene at one end, perhaps through a read error. The rearrangement joins TRBV30 to TRBJ2-7; TRBD1 matches at 9 bases. The CDR3 spans 14 residues. CDR1 and CDR2 (germline): GTSNPN, SVGIG (reference sequence). The CDR3 coding sequence is TGTGCCGGGAGGAGCCGGGACAGGGCTTACGAGCAGTACTTC. Protein product: CAGRSRDRAYEQYF.

The chain has TRBV18 and TRBJ2-7, with D tentatively TRBD1 (5 bases). Germline V gives CDR1 KGHSH, CDR2 LQKENI. The CDR3 runs to 15 residues. Trimming took 1 base from V and 6 from J, leaving 16 bases between them. CDR3 coding DNA: TGTGCCAGCTCACCACGGGAAGCAGGGAAGGTCGAGCAGTACTTC. Protein sequence: CASSPREAGKVEQYF.

The CDR3 nucleotides read TGTGCCAGCAGCTTCCGGGACAGTGGGGCAACTAATGAAAAACTGTTTTTT. Translated, it gives CASSFRDSGATNEKLFF. The chain is built from TRBV9 and TRBJ1-4; 7 bases are a match to TRBD1. The CDR3 runs to 17 residues. From germline, CDR1 is SGDLS and CDR2 YYNGEE. V shed 4 bases, J shed 0 bases, and the junction held 9 bases outside the gene matches.

V is TRBV4-1 and J is TRBJ2-7; D remains unclear. The V end was cut by 0 bases, the J end by 10 bases, with 19 bases between. The germline V gene encodes CDR1 MGHRA and CDR2 YSYEKL. The CDR3 spans 15 residues. The CDR3 bases are TGCGCCAGCAGCCAAGATCCAGGCTCTGGGTATCAACAGTACTTC. Its protein product is CASSQDPGSGYQQYF.

V is TRBV6-5 and J is TRBJ1-6, with D unclear. V was clipped by 0 bases and J by 5 bases, with 5 bases between them. Germline V gives CDR1 MNHEY, CDR2 SVGAGI. There are 14 residues in the CDR3. The CDR3 reads CASSYSGDNSPLHF. In DNA form, the CDR3 reads TGTGCCAGCAGTTACTCGGGAGATAATTCACCCCTCCACTTT.

The chain joins TRBV5-5 to TRBJ1-2; 10 bases match TRBD1. V dropped 4 bases and J dropped 8; count of bases not matched to a gene: 14. The CDR3 has 16 residues. Germline CDR1 SGHKS, CDR2 YYEKEE (reference sequence). DNA of the CDR3: TGTGCCAGCAGCGACCGGGACAGGGGCCCGAGGGAGGGCTACACCTTC. Its protein is CASSDRDRGPREGYTF.

The rearrangement joins TRBV19 to TRBJ1-2, with 7 bases aligning to TRBD1. The CDR3 sequence is 14 residues long. The V segment lost 7 bases and the J segment 7 bases; nucleotides outside the gene matches: 12. The germline V gene encodes CDR1 LNHDA and CDR2 SQIVND (reference sequence). As DNA, the CDR3 is TGTGCCAGTACAAATATAGGGGGCGCGGTTGGCTACACCTTC. Translation: CASTNIGGAVGYTF.

This clone was observed once. The gene calls are TRBV5-5 and TRBJ2-6; no definite D call. CDR1 is SGHKS, CDR2 YYEKEE, per germline (reference sequence). Trimming removed 2 bases at V and 0 bases at J, with 9 bases between. The CDR3 contains 16 residues. The CDR3 here is CASSFGSGSGANVLTF. The CDR3, as DNA: TGTGCCAGCAGCTTTGGTTCAGGCTCTGGGGCCAACGTCCTGACTTTC.

The V call is TRBV27, the J call TRBJ2-7; D unclear. CDR3 length: 14 amino acids. Germline CDR1 MNHEY, CDR2 SMNVEV (reference sequence). Deletions cut 4 bases from V and 2 bases from J, with 12 bases between. DNA of the CDR3: TGTGCCAGCAGTTGGGCCAACTTTCCCTACGAGCAGTACTTC. Its protein product is CASSWANFPYEQYF.

This clone was observed once. This chain connects TRBV7-3 to TRBJ1-5; 10 nucleotides line up with TRBD1. The CDR3 runs 14 residues. V was clipped by 5 bases and J by 7 bases; unmatched bases: 5. Germline assignment: CDR1 SGHTA and CDR2 FQGTGA. CDR3 nucleotides: TGTGCCAGCAGCCAGACAGGGGGCGGCCAGCCCCAGCATTTT. This translates into CASSQTGGGQPQHF. The variable domain in full, with the rest retrieved from reference TRBV7-3 and TRBJ1-5, is GAGVSQTPSNKVTEKGKYVELRCDPISGHTALYWYRQSLGQGPEFLIYFQGTGAADDSGLPNDRFFAVRPEGSVSTLKIQRTERGDSAVYLCASSQTGGGQPQHFGDGTRLSIL.

V and J are TRBV19 and TRBJ1-2, with TRBD1 matching over 7 bases. With V trimmed by 5 bases and J by 4 bases, 7 bases remained unmatched. CDR1 and CDR2 (germline): LNHDA, SQIVND (reference sequence). The CDR3 loop spans 14 amino acids. Written as DNA, the CDR3 is TGTGCCAGTAGTCCCCGGGACAGCCTCTATGGCTACACCTTC. This encodes CASSPRDSLYGYTF.

The count of this clone is one. The chain employs TRBV5-4 and TRBJ2-5, with 11 bases matching TRBD2. J gave up 2 bases and V 0 bases, and 9 bases lay outside the gene matches. Looked up from germline, CDR1 is SGHNT and CDR2 is YYREEE (reference sequence). The CDR3 contains 18 residues. The CDR3 DNA follows: TGTGCCAGCAGCTTGGTTATAGCGGGAGGGATAACTCAAGAGACCCAGTACTTC. It yields the protein CASSLVIAGGITQETQYF.

The gene calls are TRBV5-4 and TRBJ1-1; D unclear. CDR1 and CDR2 from the germline V gene are SGHNT and YYREEE (reference sequence). The germline V and J ends were trimmed by 4 bases and 7 bases, with 14 bases remaining between them. There are 13 residues in the CDR3. CDR3 region: CASSPRLISEAFF. CDR3 DNA sequence: TGTGCCAGCAGCCCCCGACTGATTAGTGAAGCTTTCTTT.

The gene calls are TRBV7-6 and TRBJ2-1; unclear D gene. The CDR3 length is 12 residues. Germline V gives CDR1 SGHVS, CDR2 FNYEAQ. V lost 5 bases and J 5 bases, leaving 7 bases between the germline ends. Here the CDR3 DNA reads TGTGCCAGCAGCCCTCTTAACAATGAGCAGTTCTTC. It translates to CASSPLNNEQFF. The full variable domain, with the rest looked up from reference TRBV7-6 and TRBJ2-1, is GAGVSQSPRYKVTKRGQDVALRCDPISGHVSLYWYRQALGQGPEFLTYFNYEAQQDKSGLPNDRFSAERPEGSISTLTIQRTEQRDSAMYRCASSPLNNEQFFGPGTRLTVL.

On this clone: Relative to the germline gene, one junction end is altered; a read error may explain this. The chain couples TRBV7-9 to TRBJ1-2; no reliable D call. Germline values: CDR1 SEHNR, CDR2 FQNEAQ (reference sequence). The CDR3 extends over 15 amino acids. CDR3 sequence (DNA): TGTGCCAGCAGATCCGCCCCGGGAAGTGGCTATGGCCACACCTTC. Encoded protein: CASRSAPGSGYGHTF.

This chain joins TRBV9 and TRBJ1-6, with 11 positions matching TRBD1. The CDR3 extends over 15 amino acids. The V and J ends lost 0 bases and 9 bases, in that order; junction bases with no gene match: 2. Germline V lookup: CDR1 SGDLS, CDR2 YYNGEE. Written as DNA, the CDR3 is TGTGCCAGCAGCGTAGGCGGGACAGGGGGTTCACCCCTCCACTTT. It yields the protein CASSVGGTGGSPLHF.